This is a list of T cell receptor beta chains from one sample in a study of blood T cell repertoires in COVID-19. The repertoire was sequenced with immunoSEQ multiplex PCR; TCRdb's copy has only in-frame clones and lacks some. This sample has under 65,000 clones; around 83% occur once, and the top ten carry 5.6%. The sample taken for sequencing was peripheral blood. These receptors originate from a woman aged 60-70 years with acute or convalescent COVID-19. CDR3s include the opening cysteine and the closing phenylalanine or tryptophan. A D gene is named only where the DNA matches it firmly. Some rows mark clone size as missing; the rest say once, few, many or name a class of expanded clone.

>TRBV5-8|TRBJ1-4|TRBD1|.
TGTGCCGATGGGACAGGGGCAACTAATGAAAAACTGTTTTTT
CADGTGATNEKLFF
>TRBV2|TRBJ1-4|TRBD1|.
TGTGCCAGCAGCCCCCAGACAGGGGGCGTTTATGAAAAACTGTTTTTT
CASSPQTGGVYEKLFF
>TRBV7-6|TRBJ1-6|TRBD1|.
TGTGCCAGCAGTCAAACCCGGGACAGAGGGTCACCCCTCCACTTT
CASSQTRDRGSPLHF
>TRBV5-1|TRBJ2-1|TRBD2|.
TGCGCCAGCAACACTGGACTAGCGGGGGCCAATGAGCAGTTCTTC
CASNTGLAGANEQFF
>TRBV7-9|TRBJ1-2|TRBD1|.
TGTGCCAGCAGCTTACAGGGGGCAGGCTATGGCTACACCTTC
CASSLQGAGYGYTF
>TRBV19|TRBJ2-1|TRBD2|.
TGTGCCAGCAGCGGGACTAGCGGGGGGTTCCGGCAGTTCTTC
CASSGTSGGFRQFF
>TRBV5-4|TRBJ1-1|TRBD1|.
TGTGCCAGCAGCCCACCGGGACAGGGTTACACTGAAGCTTTCTTT
CASSPPGQGYTEAFF
>TRBV9|TRBJ2-3|TRBD2|.
TGTGCCAGCAGCCCGGGAGCGGGGCAGTCCACAGATACGCAGTATTTT
CASSPGAGQSTDTQYF
>TRBV7-6|TRBJ2-1|TRBD2|.
TGTGCCAGCAGCCAGAGGGGGACTAGCGGCAATGAGCAGTTCTTC
CASSQRGTSGNEQFF
>TRBV7-3|TRBJ2-7|TRBD2|.
TGTGCCAGCAGCCTAGCGGGGGCCGACTACGAGCAGTACTTC
CASSLAGADYEQYF
>TRBV29-1|TRBJ2-1|TRBD2|.
TGCAGCGTTTTAGCGGGGGATGTAGATGAGCAGTTCTTC
CSVLAGDVDEQFF
>TRBV3-1/TRBV3-2|TRBJ1-1|.|once
TGTGCCAGCAGCCAAGGACACTCGGACACTGAAGCTTTCTTT
CASSQGHSDTEAFF
>TRBV3-1/TRBV3-2|TRBJ1-2|TRBD1|few
TGTGCCAGCAGCTTAGAGACCGGGACAGGGGGTTATGGCTACACCTTC
CASSLETGTGGYGYTF
>TRBV5-4|TRBJ1-2|.|once
TGTGCCAGCAGCATGACAGAAGTCTATGGCTACACCTTC
CASSMTEVYGYTF
>TRBV7-3|TRBJ2-5|TRBD2|.
TGTGCCAGCAGCTTCTACACCAGCGGGGGGCGCCAAGAGACCCAGTACTTC
CASSFYTSGGRQETQYF
>TRBV3-1/TRBV3-2|TRBJ1-5|TRBD1|.
TGTGCCAGCAGCCAAATCCAGGGGGGTCAGCCCCAGCATTTT
CASSQIQGGQPQHF
>TRBV30|TRBJ1-6|TRBD1|.
TGTGCCTCCGCGGGACAGGGCGATTCACCCCTCCACTTT
CASAGQGDSPLHF
>TRBV5-1|TRBJ2-3|TRBD2|.
TGCGCCAGCAGGTCCACAGCGGGGGCCCTCACAGATACGCAGTATTTT
CASRSTAGALTDTQYF
>TRBV10-3|TRBJ1-2|TRBD1|.
TGTGCCATCAGTGAGTCCGGACAGGGCTTTCCTAACTATGGCTACACCTTC
CAISESGQGFPNYGYTF
>TRBV25-1|TRBJ1-2|.|few
TGTGCCAGCCGAGCAGGGTGGTCGGGCTACACCTTC
CASRAGWSGYTF
>TRBV5-6|TRBJ2-3|TRBD1|once
TGTGCCAGCAGCTTGGAAACAGGGGGTACAGATACGCAGTATTTT
CASSLETGGTDTQYF
>TRBV30|TRBJ2-2|TRBD1|.
TGTGCCTGGAGTATTCAGGGGGCCTGGGAGCTGTTTTTT
CAWSIQGAWELFF